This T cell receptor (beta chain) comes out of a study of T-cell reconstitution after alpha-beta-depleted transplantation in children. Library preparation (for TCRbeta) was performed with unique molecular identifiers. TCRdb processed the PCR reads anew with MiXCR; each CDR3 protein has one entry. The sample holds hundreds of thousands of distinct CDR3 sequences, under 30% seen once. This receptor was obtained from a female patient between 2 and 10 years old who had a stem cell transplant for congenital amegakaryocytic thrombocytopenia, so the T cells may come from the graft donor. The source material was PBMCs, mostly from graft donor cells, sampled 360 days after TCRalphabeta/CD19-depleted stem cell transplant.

In DNA form, the CDR3 reads TGTGCCAGCAGGAACCCGAGACTAGCGGAGTCCTACGAGCAGTACTTC. This encodes CASRNPRLAESYEQYF. V and J are TRBV12-3 or TRBV12-4 and TRBJ2-7, with 9 nucleotides matching TRBD2. The CDR3 length is 16 residues. The V and J ends lost 6 bases and 1 base, in that order; junction bases with no gene match: 10.